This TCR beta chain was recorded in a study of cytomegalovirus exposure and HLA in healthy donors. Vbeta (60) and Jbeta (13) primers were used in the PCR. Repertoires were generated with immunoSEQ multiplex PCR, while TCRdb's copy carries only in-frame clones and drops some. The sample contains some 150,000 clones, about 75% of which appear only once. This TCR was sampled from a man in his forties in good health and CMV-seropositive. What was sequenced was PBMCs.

As DNA, the CDR3 is TGTGCCAGCAGCGTATACAGCTCCTATGGCTACACCTTC. Protein: CASSVYSSYGYTF. This sequence joins TRBV9 and TRBJ1-2, with D unresolved. This CDR3 comprises 13 residues. Germline V CDR1 and CDR2: SGDLS, YYNGEE. Trimming shortened V by 1 base and J by 4 bases, and 8 bases separated the two germline ends.